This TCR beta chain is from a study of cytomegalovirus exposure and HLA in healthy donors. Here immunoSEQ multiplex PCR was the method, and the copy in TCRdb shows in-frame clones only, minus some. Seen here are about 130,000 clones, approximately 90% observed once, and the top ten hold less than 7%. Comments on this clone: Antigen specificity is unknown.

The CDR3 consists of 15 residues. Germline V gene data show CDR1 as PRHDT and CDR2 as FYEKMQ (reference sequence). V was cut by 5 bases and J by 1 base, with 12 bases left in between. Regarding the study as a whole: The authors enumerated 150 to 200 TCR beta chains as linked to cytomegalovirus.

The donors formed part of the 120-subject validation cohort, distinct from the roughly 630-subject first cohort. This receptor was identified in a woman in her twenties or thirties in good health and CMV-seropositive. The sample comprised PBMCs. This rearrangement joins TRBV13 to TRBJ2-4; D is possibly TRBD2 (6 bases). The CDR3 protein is CASSRGRGAKNIQYF. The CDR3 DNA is TGTGCCAGCAGCCGTGGCCGGGGGGCCAAAAACATTCAGTACTTC.